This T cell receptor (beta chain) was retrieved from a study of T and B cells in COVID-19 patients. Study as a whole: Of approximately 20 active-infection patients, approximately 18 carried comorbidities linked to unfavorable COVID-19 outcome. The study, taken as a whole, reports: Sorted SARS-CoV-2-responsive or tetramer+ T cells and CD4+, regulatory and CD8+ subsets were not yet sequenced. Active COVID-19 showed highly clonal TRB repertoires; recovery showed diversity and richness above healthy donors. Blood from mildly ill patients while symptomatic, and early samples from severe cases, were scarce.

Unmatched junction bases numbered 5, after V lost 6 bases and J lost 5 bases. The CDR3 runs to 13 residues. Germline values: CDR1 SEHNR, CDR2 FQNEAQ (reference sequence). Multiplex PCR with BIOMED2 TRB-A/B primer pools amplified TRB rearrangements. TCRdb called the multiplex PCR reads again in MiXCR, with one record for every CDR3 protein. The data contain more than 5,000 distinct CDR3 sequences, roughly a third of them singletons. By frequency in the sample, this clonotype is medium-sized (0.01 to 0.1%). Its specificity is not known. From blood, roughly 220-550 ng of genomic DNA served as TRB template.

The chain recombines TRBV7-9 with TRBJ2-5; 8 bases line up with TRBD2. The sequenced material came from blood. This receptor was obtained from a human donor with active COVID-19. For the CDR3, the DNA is TGTGCCAGCAGGCCCCGGGGGGGGGAGACCCAGTACTTC. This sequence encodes CASRPRGGETQYF.